This T cell receptor (beta chain) was obtained from a study of OX40 agonist ivuxolimab in advanced cancers. Across the whole study: Partial responses were achieved by three patients, of whom one had hepatocellular carcinoma and two had cutaneous melanoma.

Study-level results: Dosing at 0.1 to 3.0 mg/kg was accompanied by clonal expansion of CD4+ and CD8+ blood T cells by week 6.

The CDR3 contains 18 residues. V lost 6 bases and J 2 bases, leaving 23 bases between the germline ends. The germline gives CDR1 WSHSY, CDR2 SAAADI. The repertoire was sequenced with immunoSEQ multiplex PCR; TCRdb's copy has only in-frame clones and lacks some. The sample records some 43,000 clones, 88% being singletons. In the case of this clone: Its antigen remains unidentified.

This rearrangement joins TRBV10-2 to TRBJ1-5; perhaps TRBD1 as D (6 bases). Source: CD4+ or CD8+ T cells sorted from blood, taken in a trial of the OX40 agonist ivuxolimab. The sequence came from an adult with an advanced solid tumor such as melanoma, head and neck, liver or kidney cancer. DNA of the CDR3: TGCGCCAGCAGCTTCAACCCACCAGGGTACAGGGGCAATCAGCCCCAGCATTTT. Protein sequence: CASSFNPPGYRGNQPQHF.